The 31 T cell receptor beta chains in this list originate from one sample, sequenced in a study of CD8+ T cells in alopecia areata. cDNA reverse transcribed from extracted RNA served as the sequencing template. Sequencing was performed with immunoSEQ multiplex PCR; in TCRdb, only in-frame clones are kept and a portion is missing. The table shows over 95,000 clones, with around 45% occurring only once. Specimen: CD4+ T cells sorted from blood. The source of these receptors is a human donor with alopecia areata.

The CDR3 bases are TGTGCCAGCACCAATATACCCCGGGGTTTGGATGGCTACACCTTC. Its translation: CASTNIPRGLDGYTF. The V call is TRBV28, the J call TRBJ1-2; D is uncertain. Trimming took 7 bases from V and 6 from J, leaving 21 bases between them. The germline CDR1 and CDR2 sequences are MDHEN and SYDVKM. This CDR3 has 15 residues.

This chain connects TRBV30 to TRBJ2-1, with D unresolved. The CDR3 spans 13 residues. The V end lost 5 bases, the J end lost 0 bases, and 8 bases lay between the germline ends. The germline CDR1 and CDR2 sequences are GTSNPN and SVGIG (reference sequence). The CDR3 region is CAWADGSYNEQFF. CDR3 nucleotides: TGTGCCTGGGCGGACGGCTCCTACAATGAGCAGTTCTTC.

The chain employs TRBV6-5 and TRBJ1-2; 9 bases fit TRBD1. V shed 6 bases, J shed 4 bases, and the junction held 9 bases outside the gene matches. The CDR3 is 15 residues long. Germline CDR1 and CDR2: MNHEY and SVGAGI. The CDR3 region has the DNA TGTGCCAGCAGCCCGGGACAGGGCTATGGCTATGGCTACACCTTC. This translates into CASSPGQGYGYGYTF.

This chain joins TRBV6-1 and TRBJ2-5; weak D call: TRBD2 (8 bases). Germline V gives CDR1 MNHNS, CDR2 SASEGT. V gave up 5 bases and J gave up 2 bases, with 15 bases separating them. The length of the CDR3 is 15 residues. CDR3: CASSRGGQTQETQYF. In nucleotides, the CDR3 is TGTGCCAGCAGTCGGGGGGGACAGACGCAAGAGACCCAGTACTTC.

This chain uses TRBV9 with TRBJ2-5, with D possibly TRBD1 on 8 matching bases. The CDR3 spans 15 residues. CDR1 SGDLS and CDR2 YYNGEE come from the germline V gene. Deletions cut 3 bases from V and 1 base from J, with 13 bases between. CDR3 in DNA: TGTGCCAGCAGCGGAACAGGGGGGGTCCAAGAGACCCAGTACTTC. Its translation: CASSGTGGVQETQYF.

The J gene is TRBJ2-7, the V gene TRBV30; 7 nucleotides match TRBD1. Trimming took 2 bases from V and 6 from J; bases not matched to a gene: 10. Germline CDR1 and CDR2: GTSNPN and SVGIG (reference sequence). This CDR3 is 14 amino acids long. CDR3 coding DNA: TGTGCCTGGAGTCCCGACAGGGTTTCCCTCGAGCAGTACTTC. It specifies CAWSPDRVSLEQYF.

The chain links TRBV30 to TRBJ2-1; TRBD2 aligns across 8 bases. CDR1 is GTSNPN and CDR2 is SVGIG in the germline V gene (reference sequence). The CDR3 is 14 amino acids. The J segment lost 16 bases and the V segment lost 4 bases, leaving 18 bases of the junction unmatched. The CDR3 loop is CAWTLAGGLRPPFF. The CDR3 DNA reads TGTGCCTGGACTCTGGCGGGAGGTTTGAGACCCCCTTTCTTC.

The chain is built from TRBV2 and TRBJ1-4; D is undetermined. Trimming cost V 8 bases and J 3 bases, with 16 bases left between them. From germline, CDR1 is SNHLY and CDR2 FYNNEI. This CDR3 spans 15 amino acids. CDR3 protein: CASVTPEAPNEKLFF. CDR3 nucleotides: TGTGCCAGCGTAACCCCGGAAGCACCTAATGAAAAACTGTTTTTT. Full variable domain (missing parts from reference TRBV2 and TRBJ1-4): EPEVTQTPSHQVTQMGQEVILRCVPISNHLYFYWYRQILGQKVEFLVSFYNNEISEKSEIFDDQFSVERPDGSNFTLKIRSTKLEDSAMYFCASVTPEAPNEKLFFGSGTQLSVL.

This sequence joins TRBV4-2 and TRBJ2-5; no firm D call. CDR3 length: 14 residues. The ends were cut back, 4 bases at V and 0 bases at J, with 9 bases in the middle. Germline CDR1 and CDR2: LGHNA and YNFKEQ. The CDR3 nucleotides read TGTGCCAGCAGCCGTGAGAGAAACCAAGAGACCCAGTACTTC. Encoded protein: CASSRERNQETQYF.

This clone was picked up one time. V and J are TRBV4-1 and TRBJ2-1; D not certain. The germline gives CDR1 MGHRA, CDR2 YSYEKL. Trimming shortened V by 5 bases and J by 5 bases, and 13 bases separated the two germline ends. The CDR3 contains 14 residues. CDR3 amino acids: CASSSWTVNNEQFF. CDR3 in DNA: TGCGCCAGCAGCTCCTGGACCGTTAACAATGAGCAGTTCTTC.

The rearrangement joins TRBV29-1 to TRBJ1-4, with D possibly being TRBD1 (5 bases). This CDR3 is built from 12 residues. Germline V gene lookup returns CDR1 SQVTM and CDR2 ANQGSEA. The V end was cut by 1 base, the J end by 8 bases, with 8 bases between. CDR3 sequence (DNA): TGCAGCGTTGAAGGGAGGGGAGAAAAACTGTTTTTT. It yields the protein CSVEGRGEKLFF.

V usage is TRBV23-1 and J usage is TRBJ2-5; the D call may be TRBD1 or TRBD2 (5 bases each). The J call may not be correct, given that the DNA end is closer to TRBJ2-7. TRBV23-1 is flagged as an ORF with uncertain function. The CDR3 spans 16 residues. CDR3 sequence (DNA): TGCGCCAGCAGTTATCTCGTCGGGGCCAGGCTCAACGAGCAGTACTTC. It yields the protein CASSYLVGARLNEQYF.

The gene calls are TRBV30 and TRBJ1-6, with 9 bases that match TRBD1. The J segment lost 6 bases and the V segment lost 2 bases, leaving 5 bases of the junction unmatched. Germline-derived CDR1 and CDR2 are GTSNPN and SVGIG (reference sequence). The length of the CDR3 is 15 residues. The CDR3 loop is CAWSPLTGGNSPLHF. The CDR3 nucleotides read TGTGCCTGGAGTCCTTTGACAGGGGGTAATTCACCCCTCCACTTT.

This clone came up a few times. This chain uses TRBV7-2 with TRBJ1-1, with 8 nucleotides matching TRBD1. This CDR3 has 14 amino acids. Trimming at V came to 5 bases and at J to 4 bases, leaving 6 bases not matched to a gene. Per the germline V gene, CDR1 is SGHTA and CDR2 is FQGNSA. CDR3 in amino acids: CASSTNTGGTEAFF. CDR3 bases: TGTGCCAGCAGCACAAACACAGGGGGCACTGAAGCTTTCTTT.

This clone was seen a handful of times. The gene calls are TRBV4-1 and TRBJ2-7; D perhaps matches TRBD2 (6 bases). Germline assignment: CDR1 MGHRA and CDR2 YSYEKL. Trimming pared 2 bases from V and 7 bases from J, leaving 24 bases between. The CDR3 has 17 residues. The CDR3 sequence is CASSQPTTGTRSWEQYF. The CDR3, as DNA: TGCGCCAGCAGCCAACCAACTACCGGGACTCGTTCGTGGGAGCAGTACTTC.

The V and J genes are TRBV9 and TRBJ1-6, with D possibly matching TRBD1 (5 bases). The length of the CDR3 is 13 residues. Germline-derived CDR1 and CDR2 are SGDLS and YYNGEE. The V and J ends lost 7 bases and 5 bases respectively, with 10 bases between them. Here the CDR3 reads CASSGTHNSPLHF. In DNA, the CDR3 is TGTGCCAGCTCCGGGACTCATAATTCACCCCTCCACTTT.

The chain combines TRBV30 with TRBJ2-5; 8 bases are a match to TRBD2. The CDR3 is made up of 12 amino acids. With V trimmed by 5 bases and J by 3 bases, 2 bases remained unmatched. Germline CDR1 reads GTSNPN; CDR2 reads SVGIG (reference sequence). The CDR3 loop reads CAWSGREETQYF. CDR3 bases: TGTGCCTGGTCCGGGAGGGAAGAGACCCAGTACTTC. The full variable domain, with the rest looked up from reference TRBV30 and TRBJ2-5, is SQTIHQWPATLVQPVGSPLSLECTVEGTSNPNLYWYRQAAGRGLQLLFYSVGIGQISSEVPQNLSASRPQDRQFILSSKKLLLSDSGFYLCAWSGREETQYFGPGTRLLVL.

The chain links TRBV29-1 to TRBJ1-2; tentatively, D is TRBD1 (6 bases). In germline, CDR1 is SQVTM, CDR2 ANQGSEA. The CDR3 is 13 residues long. Trimming left V 7 bases short and J 2 bases short, with 14 bases between. Here the CDR3 reads CSAANRENYGYTF. CDR3 sequence (DNA): TGCAGCGCCGCAAACAGGGAAAACTATGGCTACACCTTC.

V is TRBV20-1 and J is TRBJ2-7; TRBD2 is a possible D gene (5 bases). The germline V and J ends were trimmed by 6 bases and 5 bases, with 11 bases remaining between them. This CDR3 contains 11 residues. CDR1 and CDR2 (germline): DFQATT, SNEGSKA (reference sequence). The CDR3 DNA reads TGCAGTGCACGGACTGTCCACGAGCAGTACTTC. Translated: CSARTVHEQYF.

V gene TRBV28 combines with J gene TRBJ2-5, with no clear D. Germline V gene data show CDR1 as MDHEN and CDR2 as SYDVKM. The CDR3 loop spans 12 amino acids. V was trimmed by 5 bases and J by 5 bases, leaving 9 bases between them. CDR3 region: CASSGPGETQYF. The CDR3 coding sequence is TGTGCCAGCAGTGGACCGGGTGAGACCCAGTACTTC. The complete variable domain, with remaining parts taken from reference TRBV28 and TRBJ2-5, reads DVKVTQSSRYLVKRTGEKVFLECVQDMDHENMFWYRQDPGLGLRLIYFSYDVKMKEKGDIPEGYSVSREKKERFSLILESASTNQTSMYLCASSGPGETQYFGPGTRLLVL.

The genes are TRBV30 and TRBJ2-7; TRBD1 aligns across 9 bases. Trimming cost V 0 bases and J 1 base; bases outside gene matches: 13. This CDR3 region has 18 residues. Germline-derived CDR1 and CDR2 are GTSNPN and SVGIG (reference sequence). The CDR3 is CAWSVPTWSGTGSYEQYF. The CDR3 bases are TGTGCCTGGAGTGTCCCCACATGGTCCGGGACAGGGTCCTACGAGCAGTACTTC.

The CDR3 DNA reads as TGTGCCAGCAGCTTAGTCCCGGGAGGGATGGGTGAGCAGTACTTC. Translated: CASSLVPGGMGEQYF. The chain carries TRBV7-2 and TRBJ2-7, with 8 bases that match TRBD2. The germline V gene encodes CDR1 SGHTA and CDR2 FQGNSA. Trimming cost V 1 base and J 7 bases; bases outside gene matches: 9. The CDR3 consists of 15 residues.

This clone appeared a few times. This chain connects TRBV19 to TRBJ2-7; 7 nucleotides agree with TRBD2. V shed 6 bases and J 5 bases; nucleotides not matched to a gene: 7. Germline values: CDR1 LNHDA, CDR2 SQIVND (reference sequence). This CDR3 has 13 residues. CDR3 coding DNA: TGTGCCAGTAGCCAGCGGGGAGCGGACGAGCAGTACTTC. This sequence encodes CASSQRGADEQYF.

The genes are TRBV7-9 and TRBJ1-2; a possible D gene is TRBD1 (5 bases). Germline V CDR1 and CDR2: SEHNR, FQNEAQ (reference sequence). The length of the CDR3 is 13 residues. Trimming cost V 1 base and J 3 bases, with 6 bases left between them. DNA for the CDR3: TGTGCCAGCAGCTTAGGAGGGGACTATGGCTACACCTTC. Residues: CASSLGGDYGYTF. Full variable domain (outside the CDR3, taken from reference TRBV7-9 and TRBJ1-2): DTGVSQNPRHKITKRGQNVTFRCDPISEHNRLYWYRQTLGQGPEFLTYFQNEAQLEKSRLLSDRFSAERPKGSFSTLEIQRTEQGDSAMYLCASSLGGDYGYTFGSGTRLTVV.

J is TRBJ1-1 and V is TRBV6-6; tentatively, D is TRBD1 (6 bases). CDR1 and CDR2 (germline): MNHNY, SVGAGI (reference sequence). V lost 0 bases and J lost 8, with 10 bases in between. There are 13 residues in the CDR3. The CDR3 DNA reads as TGTGCCAGCAGTTACTCGGCCGACAGGGAAGCTTTCTTT. Translating gives CASSYSADREAFF.

This clone was counted between two and nine times. CDR3 DNA: TGTGCCAGCAGCTGGGTCCAGGGGGAGCAGTTCTTC. Amino acids: CASSWVQGEQFF. The rearrangement joins TRBV5-5 to TRBJ2-1, with D perhaps TRBD1 (6 bases). The CDR3 has 12 residues. CDR1 is SGHKS, CDR2 YYEKEE, per germline (reference sequence). The V end lost 3 bases, the J end lost 10 bases, and 11 bases lay between the germline ends.

The chain couples TRBV11-2 to TRBJ2-5; D unresolved. With 4 bases removed from V and 2 bases from J, the gap between germline ends came to 8 bases. Germline V gives CDR1 SGHAT, CDR2 FQNNGV. This CDR3 comprises 13 residues. This CDR3 reads CASSYGSQETQYF. DNA of the CDR3: TGTGCCAGCAGCTACGGGTCGCAAGAGACCCAGTACTTC.

The genes are TRBV23-1 and TRBJ2-5; a weak D match, TRBD1 (5 bases). TRBV23-1 is noted as an ORF with a role that remains uncertain. Trimming pared 1 base from V and 5 bases from J, leaving 17 bases between. This CDR3 has 16 residues. The CDR3 sequence: CASSQCSVDIRETQYF. In DNA, the CDR3 is TGCGCCAGCAGTCAATGTTCTGTGGACATCCGGGAGACCCAGTACTTC.

The gene calls are TRBV9 and TRBJ2-7; 10 nucleotides line up with TRBD2. This CDR3 is built from 16 residues. From germline, CDR1 is SGDLS and CDR2 YYNGEE. After removal of 1 base from V and 4 bases from J, the junction contained 8 bases not matched to a gene. CDR3 sequence (DNA): TGTGCCAGCAGCGTAAGTCCTAGCGGGAGTAGTTACGAGCAGTACTTC. Protein: CASSVSPSGSSYEQYF.

The chain employs TRBV2 and TRBJ1-2, with a possible D match to TRBD1 (6 bases). The CDR3 runs 13 residues. The V and J ends lost 7 bases and 0 bases respectively, with 9 bases between them. From germline, CDR1 is SNHLY and CDR2 FYNNEI. CDR3 residues: CASTWTANYGYTF. The DNA of the CDR3 is TGTGCCAGCACCTGGACAGCTAACTATGGCTACACCTTC.

This clone was counted once. The V call is TRBV5-6, the J call TRBJ2-5, with TRBD1 identical over 7 bases. The germline CDR1 and CDR2 sequences are SGHDT and YYEEEE. The CDR3 loop spans 13 amino acids. The ends lost 2 bases at V and 5 bases at J; junction bases unmatched: 3. This CDR3 reads CASSLTGVETQYF. The DNA of the CDR3 is TGTGCCAGCAGCTTAACAGGGGTGGAGACCCAGTACTTC.